These 11 T cell receptor beta chains were all obtained from the same sample, sequenced in a study of blood T cell repertoires in COVID-19. Method: immunoSEQ multiplex PCR; TCRdb's copy keeps in-frame clones and lacks some. The sample holds 200,000 or so clones, roughly 80% seen once. The sample consisted of peripheral blood. These receptor sequences come from a woman between 40 and 50 years old with acute or convalescent COVID-19.

The rearrangement uses TRBV28 and TRBJ1-6; 8 bases line up with TRBD1. Trimming cost V 3 bases and J 3 bases; bases outside gene matches: 1. Germline V gives CDR1 MDHEN, CDR2 SYDVKM. This CDR3 is 15 amino acids long. The CDR3 DNA sequence: TGTGCCAGCAGTTTTGGACAGGGCTATAATTCACCCCTCCACTTT. This gives the protein CASSFGQGYNSPLHF.

The V call is TRBV5-1, the J call TRBJ2-7; no clear D. Germline V gene data show CDR1 as SGHRS and CDR2 as YFSETQ. V lost 6 bases, J lost 3 bases, and 13 bases lay in between. The CDR3 sequence is 13 residues long. The CDR3 protein is CASKLGQDYEQYF. The CDR3 nucleotides read TGCGCCAGCAAATTGGGTCAGGACTACGAGCAGTACTTC.

This chain joins TRBV4-1 and TRBJ2-3; unclear D gene. This CDR3 has 15 amino acids. Germline CDR1 reads MGHRA; CDR2 reads YSYEKL. V shed 1 base and J shed 6 bases, with 14 bases lying between them. DNA of the CDR3: TGCGCCAGCAGCCAAGTACCCGATCCACAGGATACGCAGTATTTT. This gives the protein CASSQVPDPQDTQYF.

The chain couples TRBV9 to TRBJ1-4, with TRBD1 matching over 8 bases. The J segment lost 7 bases and the V segment lost 0 bases, leaving 2 bases of the junction unmatched. Germline V gene data show CDR1 as SGDLS and CDR2 as YYNGEE. CDR3 length equals 14 residues. The CDR3 is CASSVGTGFEKLFF. CDR3 in DNA: TGTGCCAGCAGCGTAGGGACAGGGTTTGAAAAACTGTTTTTT. Based on the CDR3 plus reference TRBV9 and TRBJ1-4, the full variable domain is DSGVTQTPKHLITATGQRVTLRCSPRSGDLSVYWYQQSLDQGLQFLIQYYNGEERAKGNILERFSAQQFPDLHSELNLSSLELGDSALYFCASSVGTGFEKLFFGSGTQLSVL.

The chain carries TRBV25-1 and TRBJ2-1; D is ambiguous. Germline V gene data show CDR1 as MGHDK and CDR2 as SYGVNS. Trimming took off 7 bases at V and 8 bases at J, with 9 bases between the two ends. This CDR3 has 11 amino acids. The CDR3 spells CASTVVDEQFF. The CDR3 nucleotides are TGTGCCAGCACCGTTGTAGATGAGCAGTTCTTC.

This clone showed up just once. This rearrangement joins TRBV10-1 to TRBJ1-5; 8 nucleotides line up with TRBD1. J gave up 2 bases and V 9 bases, and 9 bases lay outside the gene matches. CDR3 length equals 15 residues. Germline V CDR1 and CDR2: WNHNN, SYGVQD (reference sequence). The CDR3 DNA follows: TGCGCCAGTTCGGACAGGGAGGTTCGCAATCAGCCCCAGCATTTT. The encoded protein is CASSDREVRNQPQHF.

Worth noting for this clone: The same CDR3 can be traced to other DNA sequences in this sample. V and J are TRBV6-5 and TRBJ2-5, with 8 bases lining up with TRBD2. The CDR3 runs 13 residues. V gave up 6 bases and J gave up 4 bases; unmatched junction bases: 4. Germline V gene lookup returns CDR1 MNHEY and CDR2 SVGAGI. The CDR3 is CASRSGGRETQYF. In DNA form, the CDR3 reads TGTGCCAGCAGATCGGGAGGGCGAGAGACCCAGTACTTC.

The rearrangement joins TRBV4-1 to TRBJ1-3; D may be TRBD1 (6 bases). The CDR3 covers 16 residues. The V gene lost 2 bases and the J gene lost 2 bases, with 13 bases spanning the gap. The germline CDR1 and CDR2 sequences are MGHRA and YSYEKL. CDR3 in DNA: TGCGCCAGCAGCCAATACAGGGTGGACCCTGGAAACACCATATATTTT. Translation gives CASSQYRVDPGNTIYF.

This chain links TRBV7-8 with TRBJ2-5; D is possibly TRBD2 (5 bases). Germline CDR1 is SGHVS and CDR2 is FQNEAQ. The CDR3 extends over 13 amino acids. V dropped 4 bases and J dropped 5 bases, with 11 bases sitting between them. The CDR3 is CASSSTREETQYF. The CDR3 coding sequence is TGTGCCAGCAGCTCTACGAGGGAGGAGACCCAGTACTTC. The variable domain in full, with the rest retrieved from reference TRBV7-8 and TRBJ2-5, is GAGVSQSPRYKVAKRGQDVALRCDPISGHVSLFWYQQALGQGPEFLTYFQNEAQLDKSGLPSDRFFAERPEGSVSTLKIQRTQQEDSAVYLCASSSTREETQYFGPGTRLLVL.

The rearrangement links TRBV11-2 to TRBJ2-7, with 10 bases that match TRBD1. In germline, CDR1 is SGHAT, CDR2 FQNNGV. After removal of 6 bases from V and 3 bases from J, the junction contained 17 bases not matched to a gene. The CDR3 has 18 residues. In nucleotides, the CDR3 is TGTGCCAGCAGTGGGTGGAGGTTCCCGGGACAGGGGAACTACGAGCAGTACTTC. Amino acids: CASSGWRFPGQGNYEQYF.

The rearrangement links TRBV2 to TRBJ2-2; 7 bases line up with TRBD2. Germline values: CDR1 SNHLY, CDR2 FYNNEI. V lost 3 bases to trimming and J lost 7 bases; unmatched junction nucleotides: 5. The CDR3 spans 14 residues. The CDR3 sequence: CASSEVWEGGELFF. CDR3 nucleotides: TGTGCCAGCAGTGAGGTCTGGGAGGGCGGGGAGCTGTTTTTT.